The rows below give T cell receptor beta chains drawn from one sample of a study of cytomegalovirus exposure and HLA in healthy donors. The assay was immunoSEQ multiplex PCR, and TCRdb's table has in-frame clones only and misses some. The sample carries about 140,000 clones, approximately 87% recorded once. Sequenced input: PBMCs. The origin of the receptors is a man aged 18-30 years in good health and CMV-seronegative. CDR3s include the opening cysteine and the closing phenylalanine or tryptophan. Each record gives: clone size, J gene, V gene, D gene, CDR3 DNA, CDR3 protein. D genes are given only for firm matches. A row's size may be missing; if present it is once, few, many or a size class.

abundance: NA
j_gene: TRBJ1-2
v_gene: TRBV9
d_gene: TRBD1
CDR3nt: TGTGCCAGCAGCGTAGGCGGGACAGGGGTAGGCTATGGCTACACCTTC
CDR3aa: CASSVGGTGVGYGYTF

abundance: once
j_gene: TRBJ1-2
v_gene: TRBV4-3
d_gene: TRBD1
CDR3nt: TGCGCCAGCAGCCAAGCCGGGACAGGGGACTGGATGGGCTACACCTTC
CDR3aa: CASSQAGTGDWMGYTF

abundance: few
j_gene: TRBJ1-6
v_gene: TRBV5-1
d_gene: NA
CDR3nt: TGCGCCAGCAGCGGGACACCTCAACAGCCCCTCCACTTT
CDR3aa: CASSGTPQQPLHF

abundance: NA
j_gene: TRBJ2-5
v_gene: TRBV5-8
d_gene: NA
CDR3nt: TGTGCCAGCAGCTTTTTCAGGGAAGAGACCCAGTACTTC
CDR3aa: CASSFFREETQYF

abundance: NA
j_gene: TRBJ2-2
v_gene: TRBV27
d_gene: NA
CDR3nt: TGTGCCAGCAGTTTATCGCGGACTATCGGGGAGCTGTTTTTT
CDR3aa: CASSLSRTIGELFF

abundance: NA
j_gene: TRBJ2-2
v_gene: TRBV5-1
d_gene: TRBD1
CDR3nt: TGCGCCAGCAGCTTTGACAGGGACACCGGGGAGCTGTTTTTT
CDR3aa: CASSFDRDTGELFF

abundance: NA
j_gene: TRBJ1-4
v_gene: TRBV11-2
d_gene: NA
CDR3nt: TGTGCCAGCAGCTTAGGGCAGACAACTAATGAAAAACTGTTTTTT
CDR3aa: CASSLGQTTNEKLFF

abundance: NA
j_gene: TRBJ2-7
v_gene: TRBV11-2
d_gene: TRBD2
CDR3nt: TGTGCCAGCAGCTTAAGGGAGCGGGGATACGAGCAGTACTTC
CDR3aa: CASSLRERGYEQYF

abundance: NA
j_gene: TRBJ2-3
v_gene: TRBV30
d_gene: NA
CDR3nt: TGTGCCTGGAGTGTACTAGCAGCTCGCACAGATACGCAGTATTTT
CDR3aa: CAWSVLAARTDTQYF

abundance: NA
j_gene: TRBJ1-5
v_gene: TRBV27
d_gene: NA
CDR3nt: TGTGCCAGCAGTTTAAGTCCAGATTATAGCAATCAGCCCCAGCATTTT
CDR3aa: CASSLSPDYSNQPQHF

abundance: NA
j_gene: TRBJ1-3
v_gene: TRBV4-1
d_gene: TRBD1
CDR3nt: TGCGCCAGCAGCCAGGGACAGGGCACTGGAAACACCATATATTTT
CDR3aa: CASSQGQGTGNTIYF

abundance: NA
j_gene: TRBJ1-2
v_gene: TRBV11-2
d_gene: NA
CDR3nt: TGTGCCAGCAGCTTCGGGGGGCGGCAGGCCGACTATGGCTACACCTTC
CDR3aa: CASSFGGRQADYGYTF

abundance: NA
j_gene: TRBJ2-1
v_gene: TRBV6-1
d_gene: TRBD1
CDR3nt: TGTGCCAGCAGTGAAGCCCAGGGGGACTACAATGAGCAGTTCTTC
CDR3aa: CASSEAQGDYNEQFF

abundance: NA
j_gene: TRBJ2-2
v_gene: TRBV5-1
d_gene: NA
CDR3nt: TGCGCCAGCAGCTGGCAAACTAGGCAATGGGCTCCAACCGGGGAGCTGTTTTTT
CDR3aa: CASSWQTRQWAPTGELFF

abundance: NA
j_gene: TRBJ2-1
v_gene: TRBV2
d_gene: TRBD2
CDR3nt: TGTGCCAGCAGCGCCACCGGACTAGCGGGAATCAATGAGCAGTTCTTC
CDR3aa: CASSATGLAGINEQFF

abundance: NA
j_gene: TRBJ1-5
v_gene: TRBV15
d_gene: TRBD1
CDR3nt: TGTGCCACCAGCAGAGAAGGGGGCGGCAATCAGCCCCAGCATTTT
CDR3aa: CATSREGGGNQPQHF

abundance: NA
j_gene: TRBJ2-1
v_gene: TRBV2
d_gene: TRBD1
CDR3nt: TGTGCCAGCAGCAGGGGGTCCTACAATGAGCAGTTCTTC
CDR3aa: CASSRGSYNEQFF

abundance: few
j_gene: TRBJ2-3
v_gene: TRBV5-5
d_gene: TRBD1
CDR3nt: TGTGCCAGCAGCTACGGCGGACAGGGGGTTACAGATACGCAGTATTTT
CDR3aa: CASSYGGQGVTDTQYF

abundance: NA
j_gene: TRBJ1-6
v_gene: TRBV20-1
d_gene: TRBD1
CDR3nt: TGCAGTGCTCCCGGTATGGGACAGTACAGTTTT
CDR3aa: CSAPGMGQYSF

abundance: NA
j_gene: TRBJ1-1
v_gene: TRBV10-3
d_gene: TRBD1
CDR3nt: TGTGCCATCAGAGGGACAGGGTATGGCACTGAAGCTTTCTTT
CDR3aa: CAIRGTGYGTEAFF

abundance: NA
j_gene: TRBJ2-7
v_gene: TRBV19
d_gene: TRBD1
CDR3nt: TGTGCCAGCACCAGGACAGGGAGCGACGAGCAGTACTTC
CDR3aa: CASTRTGSDEQYF

abundance: NA
j_gene: TRBJ2-3
v_gene: TRBV10-3
d_gene: TRBD2
CDR3nt: TGTGCCATCAGAAACGGGACTAGCGGGACAGATACGCAGTATTTT
CDR3aa: CAIRNGTSGTDTQYF